This T cell receptor beta chain was observed in a study of cytomegalovirus exposure and HLA in healthy donors. The PCR had 60 Vbeta and 13 Jbeta primers. Data came from immunoSEQ multiplex PCR; TCRdb stores just in-frame clones and leaves some out. The table shows over 150,000 clones, with roughly 81% occurring only once. Between the trimmed V and J ends, which lost 7 bases and 3 bases, there was a span of 19 bases. Germline V CDR1 and CDR2: MNHNY, SVGAGI (reference sequence). This CDR3 has 16 amino acids. Sequencing was performed on PBMCs. This rearrangement joins TRBV6-6 to TRBJ1-5; D unclear. The TCR was taken from a girl aged 5-17 years in good health and CMV-seropositive. The CDR3 is CASKLETNAYNQPQHF. The CDR3 coding sequence is TGTGCCAGCAAACTAGAAACGAACGCCTACAATCAGCCCCAGCATTTT.